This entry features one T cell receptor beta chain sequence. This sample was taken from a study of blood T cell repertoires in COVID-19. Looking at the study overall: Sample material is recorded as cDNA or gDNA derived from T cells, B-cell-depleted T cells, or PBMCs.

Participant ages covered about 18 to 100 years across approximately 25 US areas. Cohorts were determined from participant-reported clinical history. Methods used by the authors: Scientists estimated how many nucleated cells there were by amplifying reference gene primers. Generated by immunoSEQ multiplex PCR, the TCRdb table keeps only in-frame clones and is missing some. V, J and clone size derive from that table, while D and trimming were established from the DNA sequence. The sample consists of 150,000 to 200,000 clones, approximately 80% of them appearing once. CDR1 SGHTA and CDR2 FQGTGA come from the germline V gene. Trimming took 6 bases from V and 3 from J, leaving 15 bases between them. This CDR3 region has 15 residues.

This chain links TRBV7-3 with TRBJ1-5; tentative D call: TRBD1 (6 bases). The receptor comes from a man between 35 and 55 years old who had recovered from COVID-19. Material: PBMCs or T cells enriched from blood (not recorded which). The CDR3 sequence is CASRHKTGDNQPQHF. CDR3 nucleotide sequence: TGTGCCAGCAGGCATAAGACAGGAGACAATCAGCCCCAGCATTTT.